This TCR beta chain was observed in a study of cytomegalovirus exposure and HLA in healthy donors. Findings of the study overall: A prior analysis recorded that most TCR beta V segments were productive about 87% or about 30% of the time.

The CDR3 is made up of 17 amino acids. The germline CDR1 and CDR2 sequences are ENHRY and SYGVKD. The V gene end was trimmed by 4 bases and the J gene end by 1 base; junction bases not matched to a gene: 7. PCR primers comprised 60 Vbeta and 13 Jbeta primers. Sequencing used immunoSEQ multiplex PCR; TCRdb keeps in-frame clones, though not all of them. The sample yields under 200,000 clones, about four fifths seen once. This clone has a handful of counts. Its specificity is unknown. Sequenced: PBMCs. V gene TRBV10-3 combines with J gene TRBJ2-6, with TRBD1 identical over 7 bases. The sequence was collected from a male donor in good health and CMV-seropositive. The CDR3 spells CAISGQGLISGANVLTF. DNA for the CDR3: TGTGCCATCAGTGGACAGGGATTGATTTCTGGGGCCAACGTCCTGACTTTC.